The clone carrying this T cell receptor (beta chain) was recorded many times. Its antigen remains unidentified. The sample is drawn from a study of CD8 T cells in ankylosing spondylitis. Study results and caveats: Characteristic of ankylosing spondylitis blood, it appeared, was a TCR beta motif comprising roughly 8 highly homologous variants. Clones linked to the disease showed a CD8+ phenotype. They occurred at relatively low frequencies in peripheral blood. Earlier reports found some motif variants in synovial fluid and blood in reactive arthritis.

The V segment lost 1 base and the J segment 4 bases; nucleotides outside the gene matches: 5. The CDR3 is 15 amino acids. Germline assignment: CDR1 DFQATT and CDR2 SNEGSKA (reference sequence). Library preparation for TCR beta used quantitative 5'-RACE with molecular barcodes. TCRdb redid the calling of the 5' RACE reads with MiXCR, one entry per CDR3 protein. The profile shows 150,000 to 200,000 distinct CDR3 sequences, 15% to 20% of them singletons. The chain employs TRBV20-1 and TRBJ2-1; 9 positions match TRBD1. The receptor was derived from a male donor aged 10 to 35 with ankylosing spondylitis or in good health (not recorded which). The sequencing sample was made of blood, either unsorted or a sorted T cell fraction (not recorded which). The CDR3: CSARVRDRAYNEQFF. Written as DNA, the CDR3 is TGCAGTGCTAGAGTCCGGGACAGGGCTTACAATGAGCAGTTCTTC.